Listed here are 5 T cell receptor beta chains from one sample, sequenced in a study of T cells in localized non-small cell lung cancer. Sequencing was performed with immunoSEQ multiplex PCR; in TCRdb, only in-frame clones are kept and a portion is missing. The sample lists tens of thousands of clones, 82% occurring once. Sequencing used peripheral blood, obtained before any cancer treatment. Receptor source: a woman aged 40-75 years with stage I lung adenocarcinoma.

This clone qualifies as medium-sized. The V and J genes are TRBV2 and TRBJ1-2; perhaps TRBD1 as D (5 bases). The V gene lost 8 bases and the J gene lost 8 bases, with 18 bases spanning the gap. The length of the CDR3 is 13 residues. The germline gives CDR1 SNHLY, CDR2 FYNNEI. DNA of the CDR3: TGTGCCAGCCCCGGAGGGTCCTGGGGGGGCTACACCTTC. Translating gives CASPGGSWGGYTF.

The chain uses TRBV28 and TRBJ1-1, with a weak D call TRBD1 (5 bases). Germline V gives CDR1 MDHEN, CDR2 SYDVKM. The CDR3 consists of 12 residues. Trimming cost V 4 bases and J 4 bases, with 7 bases left between them. CDR3 amino acids: CASSSGSTEAFF. The CDR3 nucleotides read TGTGCCAGCAGTTCAGGGTCCACTGAAGCTTTCTTT.

The CDR3 loop is CASSLWRGEQFF. In DNA, the CDR3 is TGTGCCAGCAGCCTTTGGAGAGGTGAGCAGTTCTTC. The chain is built from TRBV6-5 and TRBJ2-1; D gene ambiguous. The germline V gene encodes CDR1 MNHEY and CDR2 SVGAGI. The CDR3 runs 12 residues. V lost 6 bases to trimming and J lost 9 bases, with 12 bases between them.

V is TRBV6-5 and J is TRBJ1-2; D might be TRBD1 (5 bases). The CDR3 is 14 amino acids. Per germline, CDR1 MNHEY and CDR2 SVGAGI. Trimming took 6 bases from V and 7 from J, leaving 18 bases between them. CDR3 nucleotide sequence: TGTGCCAGCAGACCAACCCCAGGGTATGGTGGCTACACCTTC. Translation: CASRPTPGYGGYTF.

The gene calls are TRBV10-3 and TRBJ2-3; the match to TRBD1 covers 11 bases. CDR1 and CDR2 (germline): ENHRY, SYGVKD. Trimming removed 0 bases from V and 5 bases from J; junction bases left unmatched: 7. This CDR3 contains 17 residues. The CDR3, as DNA: TGTGCCATCAGTGAGTCGACAAGGACAGGGGGCAAAGATACGCAGTATTTT. This encodes CAISESTRTGGKDTQYF.